One and the same sample provided the 26 T cell receptor beta chains below, sequenced in a study of response to subunit inactivated influenza vaccine. Each CDR3 protein is one row after TCRdb ran MiXCR on the RT-PCR reads. The sample consists of under 950,000 distinct CDR3 sequences, about 20% of them appearing once. The sequenced sample was PBMCs from blood, obtained around 5 days after vaccination. These receptors were taken from a man over 45 who received an inactivated influenza vaccine.

This clonotype was detected a few times. The chain carries TRBV5-1 and TRBJ2-6; D may be TRBD2 (5 bases). Germline-derived CDR1 and CDR2 are SGHRS and YFSETQ. V lost 3 bases, J lost 0 bases, and 10 bases lay in between. The CDR3 contains 16 residues. This chain's CDR3 is CASSSGILSGANVLTF. The CDR3 region has the DNA TGCGCCAGCAGCTCCGGGATCCTCTCTGGGGCCAACGTCCTGACTTTC.

The V call is TRBV12-3 or TRBV12-4, the J call TRBJ2-1; D not resolved. Trimming pared 6 bases from V and 9 bases from J, leaving 12 bases between. The length of the CDR3 is 12 residues. The CDR3 spells CASSPWASEQFF. CDR3 sequence (DNA): TGTGCCAGCAGCCCATGGGCTAGTGAGCAGTTCTTC.

This chain uses TRBV5-6 with TRBJ2-2, with 13 bases fitting TRBD2. Losses at the gene ends were 1 base for V and 3 bases for J; bases not matched to a gene: 3. There are 17 residues in the CDR3. Germline CDR1 reads SGHDT; CDR2 reads YYEEEE. The CDR3 reads CASSLWTSGGHTGELFF. The DNA of the CDR3 is TGTGCCAGCAGCTTGTGGACTAGCGGGGGCCACACCGGGGAGCTGTTTTTT. Full variable domain (missing parts from reference TRBV5-6 and TRBJ2-2): DAGVTQSPTHLIKTRGQQVTLRCSPKSGHDTVSWYQQALGQGPQFIFQYYEEEERQRGNFPDRFSGHQFPNYSSELNVNALLLGDSALYLCASSLWTSGGHTGELFFGEGSRLTVL.

Remarks on this clonotype: A read error is possible here, since a much larger clone lies one base away. V is TRBV6-2 or TRBV6-3 and J is TRBJ2-5; 8 bases are shared with TRBD2. The CDR3 runs 16 residues. Germline CDR1 MNHEY, CDR2 SVGEGT. In DNA form, the CDR3 reads TGTACCAGCAGTTACCCCAGCGGGAGAGTGGAAGAGACCCAGTACTTC. Translation gives CTSSYPSGRVEETQYF.

The chain recombines TRBV4-2 with TRBJ2-7, with TRBD2 identical over 8 bases. Germline V gene sequence: CDR1 LGHNA, CDR2 YNFKEQ. The CDR3 covers 20 residues. J lost 0 bases, V lost 0 bases, and 16 bases had no gene match. In DNA form, the CDR3 reads TGTGCCAGCAGCCAAGAATGGGGGGGATGGTTAGCGGGAAGCTCCTACGAGCAGTACTTC. Translating gives CASSQEWGGWLAGSSYEQYF.

This clonotype was detected many times. The chain combines TRBV5-1 with TRBJ2-3; D is unclear. The germline gives CDR1 SGHRS, CDR2 YFSETQ. This CDR3 region has 14 residues. Trimming removed 3 bases at V and 0 bases at J, with 8 bases between. CDR3 residues: CASSSGWSTDTQYF. In DNA, the CDR3 is TGCGCCAGCAGCTCCGGTTGGAGCACAGATACGCAGTATTTT.

The gene calls are TRBV20-1 and TRBJ2-7; 9 bases line up with TRBD1. This CDR3 has 15 amino acids. Germline trimming cut 0 bases from V and 5 bases from J; bases unmatched to any gene: 8. Germline lookup yields CDR1 DFQATT and CDR2 SNEGSKA (reference sequence). CDR3 bases: TGCAGTGCTAGAGATACCGGGACAGGGACCCACGAGCAGTACTTC. It codes for CSARDTGTGTHEQYF.

This clonotype was counted a few times. The V and J genes are TRBV4-1 and TRBJ2-3, with D maybe TRBD2 (5 bases). Between the trimmed V and J ends, which lost 3 bases and 0 bases, there was a span of 22 bases. Per the germline V gene, CDR1 is MGHRA and CDR2 is YSYEKL. The CDR3 consists of 19 residues. The CDR3 reads CASSQRVHLEYSSTDTQYF. The CDR3 DNA is TGCGCCAGCAGCCAGAGGGTTCACCTGGAATACTCTAGCACAGATACGCAGTATTTT.

This sequence joins TRBV3-1 and TRBJ1-6; D not certain. The CDR3 length is 13 residues. Germline CDR1 is LGHDT and CDR2 is YNNKEL (reference sequence). Trimming pared 5 bases from V and 5 bases from J, leaving 7 bases between. The CDR3 region has the DNA TGTGCCAGCAGCTATACTGATAATTCACCCCTCCACTTT. Its translation is CASSYTDNSPLHF. The full variable domain, completed using reference TRBV3-1 and TRBJ1-6, is DTAVSQTPKYLVTQMGNDKSIKCEQNLGHDTMYWYKQDSKKFLKIMFSYNNKELIINETVPNRFSPKSPDKAHLNLHINSLELGDSAVYFCASSYTDNSPLHFGNGTRLTVT.

In DNA form, the CDR3 reads TGTGCCAGCAGCAAAAAGAAGGATGGGGGTGAAGCTTTCTTT. Its protein is CASSKKKDGGEAFF. The chain uses TRBV21-1 and TRBJ1-1; the D call in the table, TRBD1, was not verified against the DNA. TRBV21-1 constitutes a pseudogene. The CDR3 length is 14 residues.

The rearrangement uses TRBV10-3 and TRBJ2-7; 7 bases are shared with TRBD2. The V and J ends lost 1 base and 4 bases, in that order; junction bases with no gene match: 4. Looked up from germline, CDR1 is ENHRY and CDR2 is SYGVKD. This CDR3 spans 14 amino acids. CDR3 in DNA: TGTGCCATCAGTGAGTGGGAGGGAAGGTACGAGCAGTACTTC. It yields the protein CAISEWEGRYEQYF.

This clonotype has only a few counts. CDR3 bases: TGCGCCAGCAGCTGGGCTAGCGGGAGAACTGAGACCCAGTACTTC. Protein sequence: CASSWASGRTETQYF. V and J are TRBV5-1 and TRBJ2-5; 10 bases fit TRBD2. The CDR3 is 15 residues long. Germline V gene data show CDR1 as SGHRS and CDR2 as YFSETQ. The V segment lost 3 bases and the J segment 5 bases; nucleotides outside the gene matches: 7.

The J gene is TRBJ2-7, the V gene TRBV2; no reliable D call. This CDR3 has 14 amino acids. Germline CDR1 reads SNHLY; CDR2 reads FYNNEI. With 2 bases removed from V and 5 bases from J, the gap between germline ends came to 13 bases. This CDR3 is CASSEMVWSHEQYF. Here the CDR3 DNA reads TGTGCCAGCAGTGAAATGGTTTGGTCCCACGAGCAGTACTTC.

This clonotype was seen a few times. The CDR3 is CASSFRGKGNQPQHF. The CDR3 coding sequence is TGTGCCAGCAGTTTCCGGGGAAAGGGCAATCAGCCCCAGCATTTT. The rearrangement uses TRBV28 and TRBJ1-5, with D unresolved. The CDR3 runs 15 residues. Germline V gives CDR1 MDHEN, CDR2 SYDVKM. Deletions cut 3 bases from V and 2 bases from J, with 11 bases between.

The rearrangement joins TRBV7-2 to TRBJ2-1; 8 bases are a match to TRBD2. Germline trimming cut 0 bases from V and 5 bases from J; bases unmatched to any gene: 3. The germline CDR1 and CDR2 sequences are SGHTA and FQGNSA. CDR3 length equals 15 residues. The CDR3 reads CASSLARTSHNEQFF. The DNA for the CDR3 is TGTGCCAGCAGCTTAGCACGGACTAGCCACAATGAGCAGTTCTTC.

The chain joins TRBV20-1 to TRBJ2-3; 9 bases fit TRBD1. V lost 2 bases, J lost 1 base, and 7 bases stayed unmatched. The CDR3 is 16 amino acids. The germline CDR1 and CDR2 sequences are DFQATT and SNEGSKA (reference sequence). CDR3 protein: CSARNTGQGGTDTQYF. The CDR3 DNA reads as TGCAGTGCTAGAAACACGGGACAGGGTGGCACAGATACGCAGTATTTT.

This rearrangement joins TRBV10-3 to TRBJ2-5; the D call may be TRBD1 or TRBD2 (6 bases each). The V and J ends lost 4 bases and 5 bases respectively, with 14 bases between them. CDR3 length: 14 residues. Germline-derived CDR1 and CDR2 are ENHRY and SYGVKD. This chain's CDR3 is CAISGYSGAETQYF. As DNA, the CDR3 is TGTGCCATCAGTGGATACTCGGGGGCCGAGACCCAGTACTTC.

The V and J genes are TRBV29-1 and TRBJ2-1; 11 bases are shared with TRBD2. The CDR3 contains 16 residues. V trimming: 5 bases; J trimming: 7 bases; junction bases outside the gene matches: 13. Germline V gene sequence: CDR1 SQVTM, CDR2 ANQGSEA. This chain's CDR3 is CSVSSIAGGPDNEQFF. The CDR3 region has the DNA TGCAGCGTTAGCTCCATAGCGGGGGGGCCGGATAATGAGCAGTTCTTC.

The chain combines TRBV7-8 with TRBJ2-7; D might be TRBD1 (5 bases). This CDR3 is built from 17 residues. The V end was cut by 2 bases, the J end by 3 bases, with 20 bases between. Looked up from germline, CDR1 is SGHVS and CDR2 is FQNEAQ. The CDR3 loop reads CASSLTSGKTVNYEQYF. The CDR3 bases are TGTGCCAGCAGCTTAACCAGTGGCAAGACAGTTAACTACGAGCAGTACTTC.

The CDR3: CASSLTGQPPYGYTF. The CDR3 region has the DNA TGTGCCAGCAGCTTAACGGGACAGCCGCCCTATGGCTACACCTTC. J is TRBJ1-2 and V is TRBV11-1; TRBD1 matches at 7 bases. Germline CDR1 reads SGHAT; CDR2 reads FQDESV (reference sequence). V trimming: 2 bases; J trimming: 4 bases; junction bases outside the gene matches: 7. The CDR3 spans 15 residues.

This clonotype has a handful of counts. The V call is TRBV12-3 or TRBV12-4, the J call TRBJ2-3; a possible D gene is TRBD2 (6 bases). The ends were cut back, 4 bases at V and 2 bases at J, with 13 bases in the middle. The CDR3 is made up of 15 amino acids. The CDR3 DNA sequence: TGTGCCAGCAGTTCCGGGGGAGGTTTCACAGATACGCAGTATTTT. Its protein product is CASSSGGGFTDTQYF.

This clonotype appeared many times. The chain carries TRBV6-2 or TRBV6-3 and TRBJ2-1, with 8 bases identical to TRBD2. This CDR3 has 18 residues. J gave up 1 base and V 2 bases, and 10 bases lay outside the gene matches. Germline V gene data show CDR1 as MNHEY and CDR2 as SVGEGT. The CDR3 nucleotides read TGTGCCAGCAGTTACCTTGCGGGAGGCCCGGGGTCCTACAATGAGCAGTTCTTC. Residues: CASSYLAGGPGSYNEQFF.

This clonotype was observed a few times. This chain links TRBV4-3 with TRBJ2-2; no definite D call. In germline, CDR1 is LGHNA, CDR2 YSLEER. The CDR3 length is 16 residues. Trimming took off 0 bases at V and 1 base at J, with 9 bases between the two ends. This chain's CDR3 is CASSQEVHGNTGELFF. The CDR3 bases are TGCGCCAGCAGCCAAGAAGTCCACGGGAACACCGGGGAGCTGTTTTTT.

The chain uses TRBV7-9 and TRBJ1-2; TRBD1 matches at 11 bases. Germline CDR1 reads SEHNR; CDR2 reads FQNEAQ (reference sequence). V lost 3 bases and J lost 8; bases outside the gene matches: 5. This CDR3 has 14 amino acids. The CDR3: CASSLAGQGDGYTF. The CDR3 DNA reads as TGTGCCAGCAGCTTGGCGGGACAGGGGGACGGCTACACCTTC.

To note about this clonotype: One junction end disagrees with the germline gene, perhaps due to a read error. CDR3 nucleotides: TGTGCCACCAGTGATTTTGGCAGGGAAGGCCAAGATACCCAGTACTTC. It encodes CATSDFGREGQDTQYF. V usage is TRBV24-1 and J usage is TRBJ2-5; D might be TRBD1 (5 bases). Germline assignment: CDR1 KGHDR and CDR2 SFDVKD. The length of the CDR3 is 16 residues.

V is TRBV12-3 or TRBV12-4 and J is TRBJ1-1; the D is unclear. This CDR3 has 14 amino acids. V lost 2 bases to trimming and J lost 0 bases, with 7 bases between them. The CDR3 DNA is TGTGCCAGCAGTTTAAGGTGGTTGAACACTGAAGCTTTCTTT. Protein sequence: CASSLRWLNTEAFF.